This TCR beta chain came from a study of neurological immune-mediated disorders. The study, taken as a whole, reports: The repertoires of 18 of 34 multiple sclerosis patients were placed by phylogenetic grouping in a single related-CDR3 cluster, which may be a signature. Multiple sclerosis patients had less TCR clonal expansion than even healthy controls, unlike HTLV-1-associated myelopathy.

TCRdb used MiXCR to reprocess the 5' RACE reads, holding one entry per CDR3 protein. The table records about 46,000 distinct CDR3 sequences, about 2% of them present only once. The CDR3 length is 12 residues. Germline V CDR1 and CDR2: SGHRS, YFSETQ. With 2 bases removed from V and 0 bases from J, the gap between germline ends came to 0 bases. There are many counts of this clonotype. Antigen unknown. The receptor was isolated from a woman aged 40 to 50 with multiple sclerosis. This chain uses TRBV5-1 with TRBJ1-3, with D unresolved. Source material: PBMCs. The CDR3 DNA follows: TGCGCCAGCAGCTTCTCTGGAAACACCATATATTTT. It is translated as CASSFSGNTIYF.